This T cell receptor beta chain was sequenced during a study of T-cell reconstitution after alpha-beta-depleted transplantation in children. Whole-study results and caveats: A year post-transplant, T-cell counts and diversity derived mostly from newly produced T cells.

At least ten counts were recorded for this clonotype. Its antigen is unknown. Preparation of the TCRbeta library involved a method that used unique molecular identifiers. TCRdb processed the PCR reads anew with MiXCR; each CDR3 protein has one entry. The sample lists about 300,000 distinct CDR3 sequences, roughly a tenth seen once, with approximately 7% in the top ten. This clonotype originated in a boy under two years old with acute myeloid leukemia, due to receive a stem cell transplant. Here the sequenced sample was PBMCs, taken before TCRalphabeta/CD19-depleted stem cell transplant.

CDR3 protein: CASSLIVGGWRGHIQYF. The CDR3 nucleotides are TGTGCCAGCAGTTTAATTGTGGGGGGTTGGAGGGGCCACATTCAGTACTTC. V and J are TRBV12-3 or TRBV12-4 and TRBJ2-4; D is perhaps TRBD2 (6 bases). The CDR3 spans 17 residues. Trimming pared 2 bases from V and 8 bases from J, leaving 22 bases between.